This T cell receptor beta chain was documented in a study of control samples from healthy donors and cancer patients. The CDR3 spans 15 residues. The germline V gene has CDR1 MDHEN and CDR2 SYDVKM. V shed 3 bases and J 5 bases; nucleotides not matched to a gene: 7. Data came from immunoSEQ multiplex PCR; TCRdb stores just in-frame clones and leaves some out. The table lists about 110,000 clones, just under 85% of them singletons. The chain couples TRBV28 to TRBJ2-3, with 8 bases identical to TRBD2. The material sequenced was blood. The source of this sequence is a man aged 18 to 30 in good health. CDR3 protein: CASSLFGGGRDTQYF. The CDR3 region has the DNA TGTGCCAGCAGTTTGTTCGGGGGGGGCCGAGATACGCAGTATTTT.